This T cell receptor beta chain was sequenced for a study of long-term antiretroviral therapy in people with HIV. Assay version v3.0 of immunoSEQ was used, and it was run at survey level. Method: immunoSEQ multiplex PCR; TCRdb's copy keeps in-frame clones and lacks some. The sample lists around 29,000 clones, roughly 80% occurring once. As concerns this clone: A read error may explain this, as a much larger clone is one base away.

Trimming cost V 6 bases and J 3 bases; bases outside gene matches: 2. The germline V gene encodes CDR1 MDHEN and CDR2 SYDVKM. The CDR3 is 13 amino acids. The rearrangement links TRBV28 to TRBJ1-2; 9 positions agree with TRBD1. This sequence was found in a man aged 35-49 years with HIV. Sequencing was performed on unsorted PBMCs, taken 0.3 years after starting antiretroviral therapy. The CDR3 bases are TGTGCCAGCAGCCGGGACAGGGACTATGGCTACACCTTC. Amino acids: CASSRDRDYGYTF.